The rows below give T cell receptor beta chains drawn from one sample of a study of shared T cell receptors in the human thymus. Profiling relied on immunoSEQ multiplex PCR, and the TCRdb table lists in-frame clones only, not all of them. The table lists some 720,000 clones, 70% to 90% of them singletons. This sample was also put to use in a study of human thymus T cells.

Sequencing used thymocytes. These receptors were taken from a boy under two years old with a congenital heart defect. Both conserved end residues are part of each CDR3. D genes are given only for firm matches. Only some rows state a clone size, as once, few, many or a class for expanded clones.

size: NA; J: TRBJ2-7; V: TRBV2; D: NA; CDR3: CASSGPKGDCGSSYEQYF; DNA: TGTGCCAGCAGTGGACCCAAAGGGGACTGTGGCTCCTCCTACGAGCAGTACTTC
size: few; J: TRBJ1-5; V: TRBV10-3; D: NA; CDR3: CAISEPGYSGQPQHF; DNA: TGTGCCATCAGTGAGCCGGGGTACTCCGGGCAGCCCCAGCATTTT
size: once; J: TRBJ2-3; V: TRBV30; D: TRBD1; CDR3: CAWSATPADRGLDTQYF; DNA: TGTGCCTGGAGTGCCACCCCTGCGGACAGGGGATTGGATACGCAGTATTTT
size: NA; J: TRBJ2-7; V: TRBV5-1; D: TRBD2; CDR3: CASSLAFFGTSGSRYEQYF; DNA: TGCGCCAGCAGCTTGGCCTTCTTTGGGACTAGCGGGAGTCGGTACGAGCAGTACTTC
size: NA; J: TRBJ2-7; V: TRBV4-2; D: TRBD2; CDR3: CASSQGAGVSYEQYF; DNA: TGTGCCAGCAGCCAAGGGGCGGGGGTCTCCTACGAGCAGTACTTC
size: NA; J: TRBJ2-5; V: TRBV6-5; D: NA; CDR3: CASTGIKGRGETQYF; DNA: TGTGCCAGCACGGGGATCAAGGGTCGGGGAGAGACCCAGTACTTC
size: NA; J: TRBJ2-3; V: TRBV7-9; D: NA; CDR3: CASSPTSFTDTQYF; DNA: TGTGCCAGCAGCCCCACTAGCTTCACAGATACGCAGTATTTT
size: NA; J: TRBJ1-2; V: TRBV2; D: TRBD1; CDR3: CASSLQGPFSSGYGYTF; DNA: TGTGCCAGCAGTTTACAGGGGCCGTTTTCTTCTGGCTATGGCTACACCTTC
size: NA; J: TRBJ2-5; V: TRBV7-2; D: NA; CDR3: CASSSVPLWRQETQYF; DNA: TGTGCCAGCAGCTCCGTTCCTCTATGGCGGCAAGAGACCCAGTACTTC
size: NA; J: TRBJ2-1; V: TRBV5-4; D: TRBD2; CDR3: CASGGGAGDNEQFF; DNA: TGTGCCAGCGGAGGAGGAGCGGGAGACAATGAGCAGTTCTTC
size: NA; J: TRBJ1-2; V: TRBV2; D: NA; CDR3: CASILGQGNYGYTF; DNA: TGTGCCAGCATCCTGGGGCAGGGCAACTATGGCTACACCTTC
size: NA; J: TRBJ1-1; V: TRBV10-1; D: NA; CDR3: CASHSHRVTRGGDFF; DNA: TGCGCCAGCCATTCACACAGGGTAACGAGGGGGGGAGATTTCTTT
size: NA; J: TRBJ2-7; V: TRBV11-3; D: TRBD1; CDR3: CASSSRGQTYEQYF; DNA: TGTGCCAGCAGCTCCCGGGGACAGACCTACGAGCAGTACTTC
size: NA; J: TRBJ2-1; V: TRBV27; D: TRBD2; CDR3: CASRKQSGRAPDVNEQFF; DNA: TGTGCCAGCAGAAAACAAAGCGGGAGGGCCCCCGACGTCAATGAGCAGTTCTTC
size: NA; J: TRBJ2-7; V: TRBV14; D: TRBD2; CDR3: CASSQGGGRVYEQYF; DNA: TGTGCCAGCAGCCAAGGGGGGGGGAGGGTCTACGAGCAGTACTTC
size: NA; J: TRBJ2-1; V: TRBV5-1; D: TRBD2; CDR3: CASSLLAGGPDEQFF; DNA: TGCGCCAGCAGCTTACTAGCGGGAGGGCCTGATGAGCAGTTCTTC
size: NA; J: TRBJ1-4; V: TRBV10-2; D: NA; CDR3: CASSESTNEKLFF; DNA: TGCGCCAGCAGTGAGTCGACAAATGAAAAACTGTTTTTT
size: NA; J: TRBJ2-3; V: TRBV7-9; D: TRBD2; CDR3: CASSSRKGTSGITDTQYF; DNA: TGTGCCAGCAGTTCGCGAAAGGGGACTAGCGGGATAACAGATACGCAGTATTTT
size: NA; J: TRBJ2-3; V: TRBV4-3; D: TRBD2; CDR3: CASSQESREAVDTQYF; DNA: TGCGCCAGCAGCCAAGAGAGTCGGGAGGCGGTAGATACGCAGTATTTT
size: NA; J: TRBJ2-7; V: TRBV7-6; D: TRBD2; CDR3: CASSLGEREGYEQYF; DNA: TGTGCCAGCAGCTTAGGAGAGCGGGAGGGATACGAGCAGTACTTC
size: NA; J: TRBJ2-7; V: TRBV6-1; D: NA; CDR3: CASMRRASSYEQYF; DNA: TGTGCCAGCATGCGGCGGGCGAGCTCCTACGAGCAGTACTTC
size: NA; J: TRBJ2-3; V: TRBV30; D: TRBD1; CDR3: CAWSAGPSGVRDRSTDTQYF; DNA: TGTGCCTGGAGTGCGGGCCCGAGTGGAGTGCGGGACAGGAGCACAGATACGCAGTATTTT
size: NA; J: TRBJ2-7; V: TRBV2; D: TRBD1; CDR3: CASTTGGRSKEQYF; DNA: TGTGCCAGCACCACAGGGGGCAGAAGTAAGGAGCAGTACTTC
size: NA; J: TRBJ2-2; V: TRBV5-1; D: TRBD2; CDR3: CASSPGLPGGAGELFF; DNA: TGCGCCAGCAGCCCGGGACTCCCTGGGGGGGCCGGGGAGCTGTTTTTT
size: NA; J: TRBJ1-1; V: TRBV6-1; D: NA; CDR3: CASSEQGWRNTEAFF; DNA: TGTGCCAGCAGTGAACAGGGGTGGAGGAACACTGAAGCTTTCTTT
size: NA; J: TRBJ2-1; V: TRBV10-3; D: TRBD2; CDR3: CAISSGTSGLYNEQFF; DNA: TGTGCCATCAGCTCTGGGACTAGCGGGCTTTACAATGAGCAGTTCTTC
size: NA; J: TRBJ2-7; V: TRBV4-1; D: TRBD2; CDR3: CASSQGLAGVEQYF; DNA: TGCGCCAGCAGCCAGGGACTAGCGGGAGTCGAGCAGTACTTC
size: NA; J: TRBJ2-2; V: TRBV4-3; D: TRBD2; CDR3: CASSQGIKREAPREAGELFF; DNA: TGCGCCAGCAGCCAAGGTATCAAGCGGGAGGCACCTCGAGAGGCCGGGGAGCTGTTTTTT
size: NA; J: TRBJ2-7; V: TRBV12-5; D: NA; CDR3: CASGARAGPRQYF; DNA: TGTGCTAGTGGTGCCCGAGCAGGTCCCAGGCAGTACTTC
size: NA; J: TRBJ2-7; V: TRBV27; D: NA; CDR3: CASSLSGPDGNRQYF; DNA: TGTGCCAGCAGTTTATCGGGGCCAGATGGGAATCGGCAGTACTTC
size: NA; J: TRBJ2-1; V: TRBV20-1; D: NA; CDR3: CSATVGQFF; DNA: TGCAGTGCAACGGTTGGGCAGTTCTTC
size: NA; J: TRBJ2-1; V: TRBV5-1; D: TRBD2; CDR3: CASSPTPTSDYNEQFF; DNA: TGCGCCAGCAGCCCCACACCGACTAGCGACTACAATGAGCAGTTCTTC
size: once; J: TRBJ2-7; V: TRBV19; D: NA; CDR3: CASSRTGGDEQYF; DNA: TGTGCCAGTAGCCGGACGGGGGGCGACGAGCAGTACTTC
size: NA; J: TRBJ2-7; V: TRBV7-2; D: NA; CDR3: CASSFPFSNTARYEQYF; DNA: TGTGCCAGCAGCTTCCCCTTCAGCAATACAGCCCGTTACGAGCAGTACTTC
size: NA; J: TRBJ2-3; V: TRBV15; D: TRBD2; CDR3: CATSRGKREGHTDTQYF; DNA: TGTGCCACCAGCAGAGGAAAGCGGGAGGGCCACACAGATACGCAGTATTTT
size: NA; J: TRBJ1-1; V: TRBV9; D: TRBD1; CDR3: CASSPEGQGVAEAFF; DNA: TGTGCCAGCAGCCCCGAAGGACAGGGGGTAGCTGAAGCTTTCTTT
size: NA; J: TRBJ2-5; V: TRBV15; D: TRBD2; CDR3: CATSRDISGRARETQYF; DNA: TGTGCCACCAGCAGAGATATTAGCGGGAGGGCCCGGGAGACCCAGTACTTC
size: NA; J: TRBJ2-7; V: TRBV7-9; D: NA; CDR3: CASSLDSGIYEQYF; DNA: TGTGCCAGCAGCTTGGATAGCGGTATCTACGAGCAGTACTTC
size: NA; J: TRBJ1-4; V: TRBV4-3; D: NA; CDR3: CASSQAGTAVEKLFF; DNA: TGCGCCAGCAGCCAGGCCGGGACTGCAGTTGAAAAACTGTTTTTT
size: NA; J: TRBJ1-1; V: TRBV9; D: TRBD1; CDR3: CASSPFLRLTGANTEAFF; DNA: TGTGCCAGCAGCCCCTTCTTGAGGTTGACAGGGGCTAACACTGAAGCTTTCTTT
size: NA; J: TRBJ2-2; V: TRBV28; D: TRBD2; CDR3: CASSRAGTSDTGELFF; DNA: TGTGCCAGCAGCAGAGCCGGGACTAGCGACACCGGGGAGCTGTTTTTT
size: once; J: TRBJ2-3; V: TRBV6-4; D: TRBD2; CDR3: CASSDSSSGFTDTQYF; DNA: TGTGCCAGCAGTGACTCTTCTAGCGGGTTCACAGATACGCAGTATTTT
size: NA; J: TRBJ2-1; V: TRBV9; D: TRBD1; CDR3: CASSVRGQTEQFF; DNA: TGTGCCAGCAGCGTGAGGGGGCAAACTGAGCAGTTCTTC
size: NA; J: TRBJ2-3; V: TRBV5-6; D: NA; CDR3: CASSLGFSRRDTQYF; DNA: TGTGCCAGCAGCCTCGGGTTCTCGAGGCGGGATACGCAGTATTTT
size: few; J: TRBJ2-4; V: TRBV6-6; D: NA; CDR3: CASSYSRYLAKNIQYF; DNA: TGTGCCAGCAGTTACAGCCGTTATCTAGCCAAAAACATTCAGTACTTC
size: NA; J: TRBJ2-5; V: TRBV5-5; D: TRBD2; CDR3: CASSTRGAGGGETQYF; DNA: TGTGCCAGCAGCACCCGGGGGGCGGGAGGTGGAGAGACCCAGTACTTC
size: NA; J: TRBJ2-1; V: TRBV5-4; D: TRBD1; CDR3: CASSPRQGQGKFF; DNA: TGTGCCAGCAGCCCGCGACAGGGGCAGGGGAAGTTCTTC
size: NA; J: TRBJ2-7; V: TRBV25-1; D: NA; CDR3: CASSVRTKGAEQYF; DNA: TGTGCCAGCAGTGTTAGGACGAAAGGGGCCGAGCAGTACTTC
size: NA; J: TRBJ2-7; V: TRBV4-3; D: TRBD1; CDR3: CASSQADRSSYEQYF; DNA: TGCGCCAGCAGCCAAGCGGACAGGAGCTCCTACGAGCAGTACTTC
size: NA; J: TRBJ2-5; V: TRBV29-1; D: NA; CDR3: CSVESGGQETQYF; DNA: TGCAGCGTCGAGTCCGGGGGCCAAGAGACCCAGTACTTC
size: NA; J: TRBJ1-2; V: TRBV7-8; D: NA; CDR3: CASSLGGGYGYTF; DNA: TGTGCCAGCAGCTTAGGTGGAGGGTATGGCTACACCTTC
size: NA; J: TRBJ2-7; V: TRBV4-3; D: TRBD2; CDR3: CASSPGLAGSYEQYF; DNA: TGCGCCAGCAGCCCCGGACTAGCGGGAAGCTACGAGCAGTACTTC
size: NA; J: TRBJ2-5; V: TRBV7-2; D: NA; CDR3: CASSYPGGDLQETQYF; DNA: TGTGCCAGCAGCTACCCAGGCGGGGATCTTCAAGAGACCCAGTACTTC
size: NA; J: TRBJ1-2; V: TRBV6-4; D: NA; CDR3: CASSDSRQGRYTF; DNA: TGTGCCAGCAGTGACTCCCGCCAGGGGCGCTACACCTTC
size: NA; J: TRBJ1-5; V: TRBV6-1; D: NA; CDR3: CASSEDLEQVADSGNQPQHF; DNA: TGTGCCAGCAGTGAAGATCTCGAACAGGTCGCGGATTCAGGCAATCAGCCCCAGCATTTT